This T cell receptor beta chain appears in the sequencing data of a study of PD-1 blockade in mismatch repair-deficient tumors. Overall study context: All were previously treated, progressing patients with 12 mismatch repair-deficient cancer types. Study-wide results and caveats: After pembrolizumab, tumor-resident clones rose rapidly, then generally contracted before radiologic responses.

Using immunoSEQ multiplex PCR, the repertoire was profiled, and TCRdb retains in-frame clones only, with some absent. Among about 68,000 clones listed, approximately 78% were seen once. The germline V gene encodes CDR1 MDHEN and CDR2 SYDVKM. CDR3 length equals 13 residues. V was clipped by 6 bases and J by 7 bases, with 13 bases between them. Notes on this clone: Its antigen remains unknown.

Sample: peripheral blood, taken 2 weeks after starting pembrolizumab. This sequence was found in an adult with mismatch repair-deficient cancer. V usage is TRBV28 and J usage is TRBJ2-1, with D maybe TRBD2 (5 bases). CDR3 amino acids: CASRAGVGNEQFF. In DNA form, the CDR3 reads TGTGCCAGCAGGGCCGGGGTGGGGAATGAGCAGTTCTTC.